What follows are 8 T cell receptor beta chains derived from one specimen sequenced in a study of CD8 T cells in ankylosing spondylitis (dated by TCRdb to the late 2010s). The library was produced with 5' RACE. The sequencing machine was an Illumina HiSeq 2500. TCRdb reran the public reads through fastp at Q25 and MiXCR, keeping productive beta chains. Rows are unified per CDR3 protein, each entry keeping the most common DNA and genes. Counted in this sample were roughly 130,000 distinct CDR3 sequences; roughly 9% of them appeared once. 2.5% to 3.5% of the sample rests with the top ten. Sequences were obtained from blood, either unsorted or a sorted T cell fraction (not recorded which). Source of these receptors: a male donor with ankylosing spondylitis or in good health (not recorded which).

This clonotype was picked up a small number of times. The chain combines TRBV18 with TRBJ2-2, with TRBD2 matching 7 bases. CDR3 length: 15 residues. Germline V lookup: CDR1 KGHSH, CDR2 LQKENI. With 0 bases clipped from V and 6 bases from J, the junction kept 4 bases outside the gene matches. The CDR3 DNA is TGTGCCAGCTCACCACCGGGAGGGCCCTCCGGGGAGCTGTTTTTT. Translating it yields CASSPPGGPSGELFF.

The sample holds many counts of this clonotype. The chain combines TRBV29-1 with TRBJ2-3; the D gene is possibly TRBD1 (6 bases). Per the germline V gene, CDR1 is SQVTM and CDR2 is ANQGSEA. Trimming pared 4 bases from V and 2 bases from J, leaving 16 bases between. This CDR3 is 15 amino acids long. The chain's CDR3 is CSVGPGTSFTDTQYF. The CDR3 bases are TGCAGCGTTGGACCCGGGACAAGCTTCACAGATACGCAGTATTTT.

This clonotype was seen at least ten times. This chain joins TRBV12-3 or TRBV12-4 and TRBJ2-4; D remains ambiguous. V dropped 3 bases and J dropped 8 bases, with 14 bases sitting between them. This CDR3 is 14 amino acids long. This chain's CDR3 is CASSLRSGGDIQYF. In DNA form, the CDR3 reads TGTGCCAGCAGTTTGAGGTCAGGTGGGGACATTCAGTACTTC.

This clonotype appeared many times. The chain employs TRBV30 and TRBJ2-1; 10 nucleotides align to TRBD1. This CDR3 is 15 amino acids long. From germline, CDR1 is GTSNPN and CDR2 SVGIG (reference sequence). J gave up 2 bases and V 1 base, and 2 bases lay outside the gene matches. The CDR3 nucleotides read TGTGCCTGGAGTGGTGGGACAGGGGCCTACAATGAGCAGTTCTTC. It codes for CAWSGGTGAYNEQFF. Full variable domain (rest looked up from reference TRBV30 and TRBJ2-1): SQTIHQWPATLVQPVGSPLSLECTVEGTSNPNLYWYRQAAGRGLQLLFYSVGIGQISSEVPQNLSASRPQDRQFILSSKKLLLSDSGFYLCAWSGGTGAYNEQFFGPGTRLTVL.

This clonotype came up many times. V usage is TRBV7-9 and J usage is TRBJ2-5, with 9 bases that match TRBD2. CDR3 size: 13 residues. Germline values: CDR1 SEHNR, CDR2 FQNEAQ (reference sequence). J lost 5 bases, V lost 3 bases, and 1 base had no gene match. CDR3 protein: CASSFAGGETQYF. The CDR3 DNA is TGTGCCAGCAGCTTCGCGGGAGGGGAGACCCAGTACTTC.

With respect to this clonotype: This may arise from a read error, as a much more abundant clone is one base away. This chain connects TRBV7-9 to TRBJ2-5, with D tentatively TRBD2 (5 bases). The CDR3 sequence is 13 residues long. CDR1 is SEHNR, CDR2 FQNEAQ, per germline (reference sequence). The CDR3 DNA reads as TGTGCCAGCAGCTTAGATATGGGAGAGCCCCAGTACTTC. Translating it yields CASSLDMGEPQYF.

The chain joins TRBV6-2 or TRBV6-3 to TRBJ2-7; 9 bases match TRBD2. Losses at the gene ends were 8 bases for V and 3 bases for J; bases not matched to a gene: 14. CDR1 and CDR2 from the germline V gene are MNHEY and SVGEGT. The CDR3 length is 16 residues. This CDR3 reads CASRPGVGGRGYEQYF. The CDR3 nucleotides are TGTGCCAGCCGCCCCGGTGTCGGCGGGAGGGGCTACGAGCAGTACTTC.

The chain carries TRBV7-6 and TRBJ2-3, with D perhaps TRBD2 (5 bases). The CDR3 runs to 14 residues. Trimming took off 3 bases at V and 0 bases at J, with 7 bases between the two ends. Germline V gene sequence: CDR1 SGHVS, CDR2 FNYEAQ. CDR3 in amino acids: CASSLRTSTDTQYF. The CDR3 DNA is TGTGCCAGCAGCTTGCGGACTAGCACAGATACGCAGTATTTT.